Presented here are 6 T cell receptor beta chains from one specimen sequenced in a study of blood T cell repertoires in COVID-19. Clones were sequenced by immunoSEQ multiplex PCR, and TCRdb holds only the in-frame ones, with some missing. The top ten hold approximately 1.4% of the sample, which has approximately 220,000 clones, about four fifths seen once. Sequenced input: PBMCs or T cells enriched from blood (not recorded which). Receptor source: a woman aged 40 to 50 with acute COVID-19.

A word on this clone: The same CDR3 also results from other DNA sequences found in this sample. The chain uses TRBV18 and TRBJ2-1, with 11 bases matching TRBD2. Trimming took 1 base from V and 4 from J; bases not matched to a gene: 0. Germline CDR1 is KGHSH and CDR2 is LQKENI. The CDR3 has 15 amino acids. CDR3 loop: CASSPLAGGYNEQFF. The DNA of the CDR3 is TGTGCCAGCTCACCACTAGCGGGAGGGTACAATGAGCAGTTCTTC.

The rearrangement links TRBV20-1 to TRBJ2-7; 8 nucleotides align to TRBD2. The CDR3 has 11 amino acids. After removal of 0 bases from V and 11 bases from J, the junction contained 3 bases not matched to a gene. Germline lookup yields CDR1 DFQATT and CDR2 SNEGSKA (reference sequence). The chain's CDR3 is CSARDQREKYF. CDR3 sequence (DNA): TGCAGTGCTAGAGATCAGCGGGAGAAGTACTTC.

This chain uses TRBV24-1 with TRBJ2-3, with D unresolved. V was clipped by 7 bases and J by 1 base, with 8 bases between them. Germline CDR1 is KGHDR and CDR2 is SFDVKD. The length of the CDR3 is 13 residues. The CDR3 bases are TGTGCCACCAGCACCGCGGGCACAGATACGCAGTATTTT. It encodes CATSTAGTDTQYF.

The chain has TRBV19 and TRBJ2-6, with D possibly matching TRBD1 (6 bases). Germline CDR1 LNHDA, CDR2 SQIVND (reference sequence). The CDR3 is 18 amino acids. V lost 4 bases to trimming and J lost 0 bases, with 16 bases between them. The CDR3 region is CASSTPGHLTSGANVLTF. The CDR3 nucleotides read TGTGCCAGTAGTACGCCGGGACACCTCACCTCTGGGGCCAACGTCCTGACTTTC.

The V call is TRBV7-2, the J call TRBJ2-7; D is undetermined. V was trimmed by 2 bases and J by 6 bases, leaving 26 bases between them. This CDR3 spans 18 amino acids. CDR1 is SGHTA and CDR2 is FQGNSA in the germline V gene. CDR3 region: CASSLPLTGERRTGEQYF. The CDR3 DNA reads TGTGCCAGCAGCTTACCTCTGACCGGAGAGCGCCGCACTGGCGAGCAGTACTTC. Variable domain in full (rest from reference TRBV7-2 and TRBJ2-7): GAGVSQSPSNKVTEKGKDVELRCDPISGHTALYWYRQSLGQGLEFLIYFQGNSAPDKSGLPSDRFSAERTGGSVSTLTIQRTQQEDSAVYLCASSLPLTGERRTGEQYFGPGTRLTVT.

V gene TRBV6-5 combines with J gene TRBJ2-7; tentative D call: TRBD1 (6 bases). This CDR3 contains 15 residues. CDR1 MNHEY and CDR2 SVGAGI come from the germline V gene. V lost 2 bases and J 0 bases, leaving 11 bases between the germline ends. The CDR3 is CASSYDTGSSYEQYF. The CDR3 nucleotides read TGTGCCAGCAGTTACGACACAGGGAGCTCCTACGAGCAGTACTTC.